The subject of this entry is one TCR beta chain. Antigen specificity is unknown. Here immunoSEQ multiplex PCR was the method, and the copy in TCRdb shows in-frame clones only, minus some. This table has around 120,000 clones, roughly four fifths appearing once. This CDR3 is built from 19 residues. Germline CDR1 is MGHRA and CDR2 is YSYEKL. Trimming cost V 0 bases and J 6 bases; bases outside gene matches: 17. Documented time point: blood 2 weeks post-SBRT. Treatment denoted: 15 Gy SBRT to primary tumor, nephrectomy 4 weeks later. The data belong to a study of radiation and T cells in renal cell carcinoma. Study-level findings and limits: Baseline intratumoral clonotype presence is unknown without pretreatment biopsies.

This receptor was taken from a woman in her fifties or sixties with renal cell carcinoma. V and J are TRBV4-1 and TRBJ2-3; 8 nucleotides match TRBD1. This specimen consisted of blood, obtained from a patient whose treatment included radiotherapy and nephrectomy. CDR3 protein: CASSQDTTLVAGGRDTQYF. The CDR3 nucleotides are TGCGCCAGCAGCCAAGATACGACGCTGGTGGCAGGGGGCCGGGATACGCAGTATTTT.